Listed below are T cell receptor beta chains from one sample, sequenced in a study of T cells in Graves' hyperthyroidism and ophthalmopathy. TCRdb re-analysed the multiplex PCR reads in MiXCR, keeping a single row per CDR3 protein. The sample has approximately 330,000 distinct CDR3 sequences; 21% are singletons. Specimen: blood. Source of these receptors: a woman between 50 and 59 years old with Graves' hyperthyroidism. CDR3s leave out the opening cysteine and the closing phenylalanine or tryptophan. Each record gives: V gene, CDR3 protein.

v_gene: TRBV5-1
CDR3aa: ASSYGTKEAQY

v_gene: TRBV29-1
CDR3aa: SVPGLAGETQY

v_gene: TRBV20-1
CDR3aa: SARRGGENTGELF

v_gene: TRBV10-3
CDR3aa: ALRGRESNEQF

v_gene: TRBV28
CDR3aa: ASMIGSYNSPLH

v_gene: TRBV20-1
CDR3aa: SARVPGPETQY

v_gene: TRBV2
CDR3aa: ASSELAGDGELF

v_gene: TRBV27
CDR3aa: ASSVTSGYTGELF

v_gene: TRBV20-1
CDR3aa: SAMSRVSGNTIY

v_gene: TRBV9
CDR3aa: ASSPPGPLYNEQF

v_gene: TRBV6-2/TRBV6-3
CDR3aa: ASRYTGGEEAF

v_gene: TRBV7-9
CDR3aa: ASSSTGGGSQSSYNEQF

v_gene: TRBV7-6
CDR3aa: ASSLGGGTTSSYNEQF

v_gene: TRBV20-1
CDR3aa: SARASGANVLT

v_gene: TRBV2
CDR3aa: ASSGRGTGDQPQH

v_gene: TRBV12-3/TRBV12-4
CDR3aa: ASSTARDEKLF

v_gene: TRBV27
CDR3aa: ASRGLAGFEQF

v_gene: TRBV5-6
CDR3aa: ASSSRGPSKNIQY

v_gene: TRBV30
CDR3aa: AWSPGNSPLH

v_gene: TRBV20-1
CDR3aa: SARDRTGLMYTQY

v_gene: TRBV12-3/TRBV12-4
CDR3aa: ASRTTSGVTGELF

v_gene: TRBV5-1
CDR3aa: ASSLDGQPNTEAF

v_gene: TRBV5-5
CDR3aa: ASSPTFWGPGANVLT

v_gene: TRBV18
CDR3aa: ASSQGAGDTIY

v_gene: TRBV11-2
CDR3aa: ASSFGITDTQY

v_gene: TRBV28
CDR3aa: ASSLAGAYGYT

v_gene: TRBV3-1
CDR3aa: ASSQGWTGLIAKNIQY

v_gene: TRBV20-1
CDR3aa: SARGGNYEQY

v_gene: TRBV30
CDR3aa: AWTGGPNEQY

v_gene: TRBV5-5
CDR3aa: ASSLAPPVGGGYEQY

v_gene: TRBV2
CDR3aa: ASSAQGWTEAF